This T cell receptor beta chain was recorded in a study of cytomegalovirus exposure and HLA in healthy donors. Across the study: Later, an analysis reported that the 110 or so validation repertoires had used the same platform as the approximately 600 first-cohort repertoires. Regarding the study as a whole: Reports credit the classifier with highly specific, highly sensitive diagnosis of cytomegalovirus status. Specificity for CMV antigens was confirmed in vitro for a few of the CMV-associated chains.

Clones were read by immunoSEQ multiplex PCR, and TCRdb kept only the in-frame ones, dropping some. The repertoire holds 120,000 to 150,000 clones, with 80% to 90% as singletons. This clone occurred once. Its antigen is undetermined. The CDR3 totals 11 residues. The germline V gene has CDR1 GTSNPN and CDR2 SVGIG (reference sequence). V was clipped by 1 base and J by 2 bases, with 3 bases between them. The source material was PBMCs. The TCR sequence derives from a man between 18 and 35 years old in good health and CMV-seropositive. J is TRBJ2-7 and V is TRBV30; D ambiguous. The CDR3 DNA reads TGTGCCTGGAGTGACACCTACGAGCAGTACTTC. This encodes CAWSDTYEQYF.